The 21 T cell receptor beta chains given below trace back to one sample, sequenced in a study of identical twins. TCRdb used MiXCR to reprocess the 5' RACE reads, holding one entry per CDR3 protein. The sample yields 1.5 million to 2 million distinct CDR3 sequences, roughly a third seen once. Sequenced: cord blood. These receptors all come from a newborn girl in good health.

The chain recombines TRBV13 with TRBJ2-4; no firm D call. The germline CDR1 and CDR2 sequences are PRHDT and FYEKMQ (reference sequence). The CDR3 length is 14 residues. Trimming took off 1 base at V and 13 bases at J, with 17 bases between the two ends. The CDR3 DNA reads as TGTGCCAGCAGCTTAGTCGTTCGACCTACGGAGCAGTACTTC. Residues: CASSLVVRPTEQYF.

The V and J genes are TRBV5-1 and TRBJ2-1; 9 nucleotides align to TRBD1. This CDR3 has 14 amino acids. V was clipped by 4 bases and J by 6 bases; unmatched bases: 5. Germline lookup yields CDR1 SGHRS and CDR2 YFSETQ. CDR3 sequence: CASSNRGQSNEQFF. The CDR3 DNA reads TGCGCCAGCAGCAACAGGGGGCAGAGCAATGAGCAGTTCTTC.

This chain uses TRBV5-8 with TRBJ2-4; TRBD1 or TRBD2 may be the D gene (5 bases each). Trimming stripped 0 bases from V and 13 bases from J, with 11 bases between. From germline, CDR1 is SGHTS and CDR2 YDEGEE. This CDR3 comprises 12 residues. CDR3 in DNA: TGTGCCAGCAGCTTGGTCCCCCGGGACCAGTACTTC. Residues: CASSLVPRDQYF.

Comments on this clonotype: A single base separates this from a much larger clone, so it may be a read error. Given the absence of the conserved phenylalanine or tryptophan at the CDR3 end, a read error is likely. The chain links TRBV12-3 or TRBV12-4 to TRBJ1-5; unclear D gene. Trimming took 3 bases from V and 2 from J, leaving 5 bases between them. The CDR3 spans 13 residues. The CDR3 here is CASSFAGNQPQHS. The CDR3 DNA reads as TGTGCCAGCAGTTTCGCTGGCAATCAGCCCCAGCATTCT.

This clonotype was recorded at least ten times. The chain recombines TRBV7-2 with TRBJ2-1; D not resolved. Germline-derived CDR1 and CDR2 are SGHTA and FQGNSA. V lost 0 bases, J lost 0 bases, and 6 bases lay in between. The CDR3 is 15 amino acids. As DNA, the CDR3 is TGTGCCAGCAGCTTAGCGGGCCCCTCCTACAATGAGCAGTTCTTC. As protein: CASSLAGPSYNEQFF.

As concerns this clonotype: One end of the junction varies from germline; a read error may be responsible. This chain links TRBV6-2 or TRBV6-3 with TRBJ2-3; 11 nucleotides line up with TRBD2. The germline gives CDR1 MNHEY, CDR2 SVGEGT. The CDR3 covers 14 residues. CDR3 in DNA: TGTGCCGGCAGAGGGACTAGCGGTAGAGATACGCAGTATTTT. Translating it yields CAGRGTSGRDTQYF.

The chain links TRBV12-3 or TRBV12-4 to TRBJ2-7; D gene ambiguous. The CDR3 contains 14 residues. Trimming shortened V by 4 bases and J by 2 bases, and 12 bases separated the two germline ends. CDR3 bases: TGTGCCAGCAGTTCCTTAACCCGAACCTACGAGCAGTACTTC. This sequence encodes CASSSLTRTYEQYF.

There are many counts of this clonotype. The rearrangement joins TRBV6-5 to TRBJ2-7, with D possibly being TRBD1 (6 bases). Per the germline V gene, CDR1 is MNHEY and CDR2 is SVGAGI. The V gene lost 0 bases and the J gene lost 3 bases, with 9 bases spanning the gap. CDR3 length: 14 amino acids. The CDR3 sequence: CASSYSTGYYEQYF. The CDR3 DNA sequence: TGTGCCAGCAGTTACTCGACAGGTTACTACGAGCAGTACTTC.

This sequence joins TRBV7-6 and TRBJ2-7; possible D gene TRBD2, 5 bases. Trimming removed 4 bases from V and 3 bases from J, with 13 bases in between. This CDR3 spans 14 amino acids. Germline V gives CDR1 SGHVS, CDR2 FNYEAQ. The CDR3 is CASSSDYSHYEQYF. The CDR3 nucleotides read TGTGCCAGCAGCTCCGACTACAGTCACTACGAGCAGTACTTC.

The V and J genes are TRBV28 and TRBJ2-1; D may be TRBD1 (5 bases). The CDR3 loop spans 12 amino acids. The germline gives CDR1 MDHEN, CDR2 SYDVKM. Trimming took 4 bases from V and 7 from J, leaving 8 bases between them. The CDR3 loop reads CASSSGWNEQFF. CDR3 nucleotide sequence: TGTGCCAGCAGTTCAGGGTGGAATGAGCAGTTCTTC.

CDR3 amino acids: CATRGADNEQFF. The CDR3 DNA reads as TGTGCCACCAGAGGGGCGGACAATGAGCAGTTCTTC. The chain joins TRBV10-3 to TRBJ2-1; D is possibly TRBD1 or TRBD2 (5 bases each). Germline V gene data show CDR1 as ENHRY and CDR2 as SYGVKD. The CDR3 totals 12 residues. Trimming pared 10 bases from V and 5 bases from J, leaving 12 bases between.

This chain links TRBV20-1 with TRBJ1-1; D uncertain. V was trimmed by 6 bases and J by 5 bases, leaving 19 bases between them. The germline CDR1 and CDR2 sequences are DFQATT and SNEGSKA (reference sequence). The CDR3 runs 14 residues. The CDR3 nucleotides read TGCAGTGCCATTTTGGCACAGCCTGGGACTGAAGCTTTCTTT. This sequence encodes CSAILAQPGTEAFF.

The chain links TRBV27 to TRBJ2-7, with 10 bases identical to TRBD2. The CDR3 contains 15 residues. Trimming removed 5 bases from V and 4 bases from J; junction bases left unmatched: 8. From germline, CDR1 is MNHEY and CDR2 SMNVEV (reference sequence). The CDR3 sequence: CASSLSLAGIYEQYF. The CDR3 coding sequence is TGTGCCAGCAGTCTGTCACTAGCGGGGATATACGAGCAGTACTTC.

This clonotype was seen more than once but under ten times. The chain links TRBV4-1 to TRBJ1-2; possibly TRBD1 for D (6 bases). The CDR3 has 18 amino acids. V was pared by 0 bases and J by 8 bases, with 25 bases between. Germline assignment: CDR1 MGHRA and CDR2 YSYEKL. CDR3 protein: CASSQDQFGQGLPRGYTF. The CDR3 DNA follows: TGCGCCAGCAGCCAAGATCAGTTCGGGCAGGGGCTACCACGGGGCTACACCTTC.

This clonotype turned up a few times. The chain uses TRBV27 and TRBJ2-3; TRBD1 matches at 8 bases. The length of the CDR3 is 14 residues. Germline-derived CDR1 and CDR2 are MNHEY and SMNVEV (reference sequence). Trimming cost V 4 bases and J 9 bases; bases outside gene matches: 9. The CDR3 DNA follows: TGTGCCAGCAGTTCAACCGGGACAGGCTTAACGCAGTATTTT. Translation gives CASSSTGTGLTQYF.

This clonotype was found many times. The chain carries TRBV15 and TRBJ2-3, with D perhaps matching TRBD1 (6 bases). V was trimmed by 2 bases and J by 11 bases, leaving 23 bases between them. The CDR3 length is 16 residues. Germline values: CDR1 LNHNV, CDR2 YYDKDF (reference sequence). CDR3 nucleotides: TGTGCCACCAGCAGAACAGTTACTCGGACAGATAAAGGGCAGTATTTT. Its translation: CATSRTVTRTDKGQYF.

The sample holds a few counts of this clonotype. CDR3 coding DNA: TGTGCCAGCACCTCAATAGGGGCCCATGAAGCTTTCTTT. The encoded protein is CASTSIGAHEAFF. The chain is built from TRBV12-3 or TRBV12-4 and TRBJ1-1; possible D gene TRBD1, 5 bases. CDR3 length equals 13 residues. V was clipped by 7 bases and J by 7 bases, with 16 bases between them.

This chain's CDR3 is CASSETSESYNEQFF. DNA of the CDR3: TGTGCCAGCAGCGAGACTAGCGAGTCCTACAATGAGCAGTTCTTC. The J gene is TRBJ2-1, the V gene TRBV9, with 8 positions matching TRBD2. Looked up from germline, CDR1 is SGDLS and CDR2 is YYNGEE. V lost 3 bases to trimming and J lost 1 base; unmatched junction nucleotides: 3. This CDR3 is built from 15 residues.

The genes are TRBV20-1 and TRBJ2-1; no reliable D call. The CDR3 consists of 13 residues. Germline V CDR1 and CDR2: DFQATT, SNEGSKA (reference sequence). V shed 0 bases and J shed 2 bases, with 5 bases lying between them. As DNA, the CDR3 is TGCAGTGCTAGAGAGCGACCCTACAATGAGCAGTTCTTC. It translates to CSARERPYNEQFF.

The V gene is TRBV7-2, the J gene TRBJ2-5, with 7 bases matching TRBD2. V gave up 6 bases and J gave up 11 bases; unmatched junction bases: 21. Germline V CDR1 and CDR2: SGHTA, FQGNSA. The length of the CDR3 is 16 residues. The CDR3 region is CASREGGSIWNNEQYF. The CDR3 DNA follows: TGTGCCAGCAGGGAGGGCGGGAGTATTTGGAACAATGAGCAGTACTTC.

The chain uses TRBV20-1 and TRBJ1-1; D call uncertain. Trimming took off 5 bases at V and 0 bases at J, with 10 bases between the two ends. Germline-derived CDR1 and CDR2 are DFQATT and SNEGSKA (reference sequence). CDR3 length equals 13 residues. CDR3 sequence (DNA): TGCAGTGCTCCCGGACCCCTGAACACTGAAGCTTTCTTT. Its translation is CSAPGPLNTEAFF.